Listed here is a single T cell receptor (beta chain). The antigen remains unidentified. This entry belongs to a study of cytotoxic CD8 clonotypes in ibrutinib-treated CLL. Study-wide points: Clonality increased with ibrutinib response but returned toward baseline at progression. Higher circulating CD8+ T-cell counts strongly accompanied higher baseline clonality, above age-matched healthy donors.

Sequenced by immunoSEQ multiplex PCR; TCRdb stores in-frame clones only, minus some. The sample has roughly 180,000 clones; about 84% are singletons. The V gene's germline CDR1 is SGHRS and CDR2 YFSETQ. The CDR3 is 13 amino acids. The J segment lost 8 bases and the V segment lost 7 bases, leaving 11 bases of the junction unmatched. Material: PBMCs, obtained after 24 months of ibrutinib treatment. The chain carries TRBV5-1 and TRBJ1-2, with 7 bases identical to TRBD1. The TCR sequence derives from a human donor with chronic lymphocytic leukemia. In DNA form, the CDR3 reads TGCGCCAGCGGAGCCGTCGACAGGGAAGGCTACACCTTC. It yields the protein CASGAVDREGYTF.